A single sample is the source of the 27 T cell receptor beta chains below, sequenced in a study of cytomegalovirus exposure and HLA in healthy donors. The PCR made use of 60 Vbeta and 13 Jbeta primers. TCRdb keeps only in-frame clones here, not all; method: immunoSEQ multiplex PCR. The sample yields about 190,000 clones, 87% seen once. Sample: PBMCs. These receptor sequences come from a boy between 2 and 10 years old in good health and CMV-seronegative.

This clone has a single count. This chain uses TRBV2 with TRBJ2-1, with D unresolved. The CDR3 is 14 residues long. Germline-derived CDR1 and CDR2 are SNHLY and FYNNEI. V lost 7 bases and J lost 4, with 14 bases in between. The CDR3 here is CASNIEAGYNEQFF. The CDR3 DNA reads TGTGCCAGCAATATTGAGGCCGGATACAATGAGCAGTTCTTC.

CDR3 protein: CASRLTGYEQFF. CDR3 nucleotides: TGTGCCAGCAGGCTTACCGGGTATGAGCAGTTCTTC. This chain links TRBV28 with TRBJ2-1; no definite D call. CDR3 length equals 12 residues. The germline gives CDR1 MDHEN, CDR2 SYDVKM. Trimming removed 6 bases at V and 8 bases at J, with 11 bases between. Full variable domain (remainder filled in from reference TRBV28 and TRBJ2-1): DVKVTQSSRYLVKRTGEKVFLECVQDMDHENMFWYRQDPGLGLRLIYFSYDVKMKEKGDIPEGYSVSREKKERFSLILESASTNQTSMYLCASRLTGYEQFFGPGTRLTVL.

The gene calls are TRBV28 and TRBJ2-3; the D gene is possibly TRBD2 (6 bases). Trimming pared 6 bases from V and 2 bases from J, leaving 15 bases between. CDR3 length: 15 amino acids. In germline, CDR1 is MDHEN, CDR2 SYDVKM. CDR3: CASSPGSFDTDTQYF. The DNA of the CDR3 is TGTGCCAGCAGCCCCGGGAGTTTTGACACAGATACGCAGTATTTT.

J is TRBJ2-7 and V is TRBV30; the match to TRBD2 covers 7 bases. V lost 8 bases, J lost 4 bases, and 11 bases stayed unmatched. This CDR3 has 13 residues. Germline CDR1 and CDR2: GTSNPN and SVGIG (reference sequence). CDR3: CAGAAGRGYEQYF. CDR3 DNA sequence: TGTGCCGGGGCTGCAGGGAGGGGTTACGAGCAGTACTTC. The variable domain in full, with the rest retrieved from reference TRBV30 and TRBJ2-7, is SQTIHQWPATLVQPVGSPLSLECTVEGTSNPNLYWYRQAAGRGLQLLFYSVGIGQISSEVPQNLSASRPQDRQFILSSKKLLLSDSGFYLCAGAAGRGYEQYFGPGTRLTVT.

J is TRBJ1-1 and V is TRBV6-1; 7 bases fit TRBD1. The CDR3 is 16 amino acids. J gave up 2 bases and V 3 bases, and 9 bases lay outside the gene matches. The germline V gene has CDR1 MNHNS and CDR2 SASEGT. CDR3 coding DNA: TGTGCCAGCAGTGATACTAGGGACAGATTAAACACTGAAGCTTTCTTT. This translates into CASSDTRDRLNTEAFF.

The chain has TRBV19 and TRBJ1-2; weak D call: TRBD1 (6 bases). Trimming took off 8 bases at V and 4 bases at J, with 14 bases between the two ends. The CDR3 is made up of 13 amino acids. The germline gives CDR1 LNHDA, CDR2 SQIVND (reference sequence). DNA of the CDR3: TGTGCCAGTGGGGGGGGCCTAACCTATGGCTACACCTTC. Residues: CASGGGLTYGYTF.

The chain joins TRBV30 to TRBJ2-2; D is ambiguous. Germline CDR1 reads GTSNPN; CDR2 reads SVGIG (reference sequence). The CDR3 length is 14 residues. Trimming stripped 0 bases from V and 7 bases from J, with 12 bases between. The CDR3 sequence is CAWSVIPGIGELFF. CDR3 DNA: TGTGCCTGGAGTGTAATCCCGGGTATCGGGGAGCTGTTTTTT.

There are a few counts of this clone. V usage is TRBV6-1 and J usage is TRBJ2-7, with 11 bases fitting TRBD1. The V and J ends lost 6 bases and 7 bases, in that order; junction bases with no gene match: 8. Germline V gene sequence: CDR1 MNHNS, CDR2 SASEGT. CDR3 length equals 14 residues. The CDR3 nucleotides are TGTGCCAGCAGCGGGACAGGGGGTAAAAGGGAGCAGTACTTC. This encodes CASSGTGGKREQYF.

The chain employs TRBV28 and TRBJ1-2, with a tentative D call TRBD1 (6 bases). V was cut by 7 bases and J by 6 bases, with 21 bases left in between. The CDR3 runs to 15 residues. Germline values: CDR1 MDHEN, CDR2 SYDVKM. The CDR3 reads CASTPQPGTLDGYTF. The CDR3 nucleotides are TGTGCCAGCACCCCCCAACCCGGGACACTTGATGGCTACACCTTC.

The rearrangement links TRBV7-8 to TRBJ2-7; D perhaps matches TRBD2 (6 bases). CDR3 size: 13 residues. From germline, CDR1 is SGHVS and CDR2 FQNEAQ. The germline V and J ends were trimmed by 8 bases and 4 bases, with 15 bases remaining between them. DNA for the CDR3: TGTGCCAGCGGGGGAGTACTAGCTTACGAGCAGTACTTC. Translated, it gives CASGGVLAYEQYF. Drawing the rest from reference TRBV7-8 and TRBJ2-7, the complete variable domain is GAGVSQSPRYKVAKRGQDVALRCDPISGHVSLFWYQQALGQGPEFLTYFQNEAQLDKSGLPSDRFFAERPEGSVSTLKIQRTQQEDSAVYLCASGGVLAYEQYFGPGTRLTVT.

The chain has TRBV6-1 and TRBJ2-1; D perhaps matches TRBD2 (6 bases). The CDR3 totals 15 residues. V lost 0 bases to trimming and J lost 5 bases, with 11 bases between them. Germline V gene lookup returns CDR1 MNHNS and CDR2 SASEGT. The CDR3 DNA follows: TGTGCCAGCAGTGAAGCGGGCGGGACCCACAATGAGCAGTTCTTC. This translates into CASSEAGGTHNEQFF.

The V and J genes are TRBV5-4 and TRBJ2-5; D not certain. The J call is uncertain, as TRBJ2-7 better fits the DNA end. CDR3 length: 13 amino acids. In germline, CDR1 is SGHNT, CDR2 YYREEE (reference sequence). The CDR3: CASSLDYLYEQYF. Written as DNA, the CDR3 is TGTGCCAGCAGCTTGGACTATCTCTACGAGCAGTACTTC.

This clone was picked up one time. The rearrangement joins TRBV28 to TRBJ1-2, with no clear D. The germline gives CDR1 MDHEN, CDR2 SYDVKM. The CDR3 sequence is 11 residues long. Trimming shortened V by 9 bases and J by 0 bases, and 5 bases separated the two germline ends. The DNA for the CDR3 is TGTGCCAGTTACTCTAACTATGGCTACACCTTC. This translates into CASYSNYGYTF.

This chain uses TRBV5-4 with TRBJ2-1; TRBD2 matches at 8 bases. V shed 3 bases and J 8 bases; nucleotides not matched to a gene: 10. Per the germline V gene, CDR1 is SGHNT and CDR2 is YYREEE (reference sequence). The CDR3 extends over 15 amino acids. This CDR3 reads CASSSARGLVDEQFF. CDR3 in DNA: TGTGCCAGCAGCTCGGCAAGGGGACTAGTTGATGAGCAGTTCTTC.

The chain links TRBV28 to TRBJ2-5; D perhaps matches TRBD1 (6 bases). The ends were cut back, 3 bases at V and 3 bases at J, with 17 bases in the middle. The CDR3 length is 16 residues. Per germline, CDR1 MDHEN and CDR2 SYDVKM. The CDR3 sequence: CASSFPLGDMEETQYF. The CDR3 region has the DNA TGTGCCAGCAGTTTTCCCCTCGGGGACATGGAAGAGACCCAGTACTTC. The entire variable domain, with the rest obtained from reference TRBV28 and TRBJ2-5, is as follows: DVKVTQSSRYLVKRTGEKVFLECVQDMDHENMFWYRQDPGLGLRLIYFSYDVKMKEKGDIPEGYSVSREKKERFSLILESASTNQTSMYLCASSFPLGDMEETQYFGPGTRLLVL.

The rearrangement links TRBV30 to TRBJ2-7; possibly TRBD2 for D (6 bases). V lost 3 bases and J 3 bases, leaving 12 bases between the germline ends. CDR3 size: 13 residues. Germline V gene sequence: CDR1 GTSNPN, CDR2 SVGIG (reference sequence). CDR3 in DNA: TGTGCCTGGAGATGGCCGGGACTCTACGAGCAGTACTTC. It yields the protein CAWRWPGLYEQYF.

In this sample, this clone turned up once. J is TRBJ1-1 and V is TRBV30; weak D call: TRBD1 (5 bases). This CDR3 comprises 15 residues. Trimming pared 4 bases from V and 1 base from J, leaving 16 bases between. Germline lookup yields CDR1 GTSNPN and CDR2 SVGIG (reference sequence). CDR3: CAWNQGWARNTEAFF. The CDR3 region has the DNA TGTGCCTGGAATCAGGGTTGGGCACGGAACACTGAAGCTTTCTTT.

This clone was found once. The rearrangement uses TRBV18 and TRBJ2-2; 8 bases fit TRBD1. CDR3 size: 16 residues. Per the germline V gene, CDR1 is KGHSH and CDR2 is LQKENI. Germline trimming cut 3 bases from V and 0 bases from J; bases unmatched to any gene: 3. CDR3 amino acids: CASSPQGAANTGELFF. CDR3 in DNA: TGTGCCAGCTCACCCCAGGGGGCTGCGAACACCGGGGAGCTGTTTTTT.

V usage is TRBV7-8 and J usage is TRBJ2-3; a weak D match, TRBD2 (6 bases). V lost 1 base and J lost 1, with 6 bases in between. Per germline, CDR1 SGHVS and CDR2 FQNEAQ. The CDR3 extends over 14 amino acids. CDR3 coding DNA: TGTGCCAGCAGCTTAGGGAGGGGCACAGATACGCAGTATTTT. Translation gives CASSLGRGTDTQYF.

As to this clone: The same CDR3 can be traced to other DNA sequences in this sample. V gene TRBV7-8 combines with J gene TRBJ1-1, with D possibly matching TRBD1 (5 bases). The CDR3 length is 14 residues. V dropped 1 base and J dropped 5 bases, with 11 bases sitting between them. Germline V lookup: CDR1 SGHVS, CDR2 FQNEAQ. Here the CDR3 DNA reads TGTGCCAGCAGCTTAGGGCAGGGAAGTACTGAAGCTTTCTTT. Its translation is CASSLGQGSTEAFF.

In its sample, this clone was seen once. The V call is TRBV19, the J call TRBJ2-7, with 9 bases matching TRBD1. From germline, CDR1 is LNHDA and CDR2 SQIVND (reference sequence). V lost 7 bases, J lost 5 bases, and 9 bases stayed unmatched. The CDR3 loop spans 14 amino acids. In DNA form, the CDR3 reads TGTGCCAGTACCGGGACAGGGAATTGGAACGAGCAGTACTTC. This encodes CASTGTGNWNEQYF.

The table lists this clone with a count of one. The rearrangement joins TRBV9 to TRBJ2-7; TRBD1 agrees at 9 bases. Trimming at V came to 0 bases and at J to 6 bases, leaving 7 bases not matched to a gene. The CDR3 is 15 amino acids. The germline gives CDR1 SGDLS, CDR2 YYNGEE. The CDR3, as DNA: TGTGCCAGCAGCGTAGGGGACAGGGAAATATTCGAGCAGTACTTC. Translating it yields CASSVGDREIFEQYF.

This clone was observed a single time. The rearrangement joins TRBV5-8 to TRBJ1-5, with D possibly TRBD1 on 5 matching bases. This CDR3 is built from 13 residues. V lost 4 bases and J 4 bases, leaving 9 bases between the germline ends. Germline CDR1 is SGHTS and CDR2 is YDEGEE. CDR3 protein: CASSARDNQPQHF. DNA for the CDR3: TGTGCCAGCAGCGCCAGGGATAATCAGCCCCAGCATTTT.

The chain uses TRBV11-2 and TRBJ1-2, with TRBD1 identical over 8 bases. This CDR3 is built from 15 residues. With V trimmed by 5 bases and J by 0 bases, 5 bases remained unmatched. CDR1 and CDR2 from the germline V gene are SGHAT and FQNNGV. The CDR3 is CASSPGQGPNYGYTF. CDR3 DNA sequence: TGTGCCAGCAGCCCTGGACAGGGACCTAACTATGGCTACACCTTC.

The rearrangement uses TRBV28 and TRBJ2-7, with a possible D match to TRBD1 (7 bases). Trimming cost V 5 bases and J 5 bases, with 22 bases left between them. CDR1 is MDHEN and CDR2 is SYDVKM in the germline V gene. The length of the CDR3 is 16 residues. The chain's CDR3 is CASSRPGVRGRNEQYF. Written as DNA, the CDR3 is TGTGCCAGCAGTCGCCCGGGGGTAAGGGGGCGGAACGAGCAGTACTTC.

The rearrangement joins TRBV5-6 to TRBJ1-5; D may be TRBD1 (6 bases). The CDR3 extends over 16 amino acids. The germline gives CDR1 SGHDT, CDR2 YYEEEE. Trimming took 5 bases from V and 1 from J, leaving 16 bases between them. The CDR3 nucleotides read TGTGCCAGCAGTAATAGCAGGGGCGGGAGCAATCAGCCCCAGCATTTT. Protein product: CASSNSRGGSNQPQHF.

This clone has a handful of counts. The chain combines TRBV18 with TRBJ2-1, with 9 bases aligning to TRBD1. This CDR3 spans 15 amino acids. The germline V gene encodes CDR1 KGHSH and CDR2 LQKENI. The V segment lost 5 bases and the J segment 1 base; nucleotides outside the gene matches: 3. CDR3 bases: TGTGCCAGCTCAATCGGACAGGGGTCCTACAATGAGCAGTTCTTC. It yields the protein CASSIGQGSYNEQFF.